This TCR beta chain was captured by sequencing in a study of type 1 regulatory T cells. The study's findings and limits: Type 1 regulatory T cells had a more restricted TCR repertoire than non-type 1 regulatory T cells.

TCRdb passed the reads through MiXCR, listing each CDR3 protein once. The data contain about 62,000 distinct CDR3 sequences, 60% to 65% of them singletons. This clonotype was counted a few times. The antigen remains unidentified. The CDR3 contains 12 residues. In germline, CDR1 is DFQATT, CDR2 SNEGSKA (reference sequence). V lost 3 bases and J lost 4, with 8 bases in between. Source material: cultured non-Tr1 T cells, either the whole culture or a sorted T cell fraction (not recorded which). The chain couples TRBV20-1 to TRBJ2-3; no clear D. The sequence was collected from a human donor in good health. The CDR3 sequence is CSARFSADTQYF. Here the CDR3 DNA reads TGCAGTGCTAGGTTTTCCGCAGATACGCAGTATTTT.